Presented here are 32 T cell receptor beta chains from one specimen sequenced in a study of shared clonotypes between healthy human individuals (TCRdb year 2020). Library prep was done by the immunoSEQ multiplex PCR assay. Not all clones reach the TCRdb copy of this immuneACCESS table, which keeps in-frame sequences only. Checked studies attribute under half of the gap to unresolved V genes and leave the rest unexplained. The sample data list approximately 1.4 million clones, and nearly 99% of these were observed just once. About 0.4% of the sample goes to the ten largest clones. Sequencing input: naive CD4+ T cells sorted from blood. Sample cell subset or site, as interpreted from the label and publication: CD45RA+ positively selected. Source of these receptors: a man between 25 and 39 years old in good health.

V and J are TRBV4-3 and TRBJ2-3; D gene ambiguous. V was shortened by 1 base and J by 4 bases, with 9 bases between the two germline ends. CDR3 length: 14 amino acids. The germline V gene encodes CDR1 LGHNA and CDR2 YSLEER. The CDR3 sequence: CASSQGVSADTQYF. The CDR3 coding sequence is TGCGCCAGCAGCCAAGGGGTGAGCGCAGATACGCAGTATTTT.

The J gene is TRBJ1-1, the V gene TRBV7-9; TRBD1 aligns across 10 bases. Losses at the gene ends were 6 bases for V and 1 base for J; bases not matched to a gene: 5. Germline assignment: CDR1 SEHNR and CDR2 FQNEAQ (reference sequence). The CDR3 has 15 amino acids. CDR3 in amino acids: CASSRQGAGNTEAFF. The CDR3 coding sequence is TGTGCCAGCAGTCGACAGGGGGCTGGGAACACTGAAGCTTTCTTT.

This rearrangement joins TRBV6-6 to TRBJ2-1; maybe TRBD2 (6 bases). Trimming cost V 7 bases and J 0 bases, with 16 bases left between them. The CDR3 runs to 16 residues. CDR1 is MNHNY, CDR2 SVGAGI, per germline (reference sequence). Here the CDR3 reads CASILDSGSSYNEQFF. CDR3 DNA: TGTGCCAGCATTCTGGATAGCGGAAGCTCCTACAATGAGCAGTTCTTC.

The table lists this clone with a count of one. The chain has TRBV9 and TRBJ1-2; D perhaps matches TRBD1 (6 bases). V was cut by 3 bases and J by 7 bases, with 16 bases left in between. The CDR3 consists of 14 residues. From germline, CDR1 is SGDLS and CDR2 YYNGEE. The CDR3 sequence is CASSAQTAGAGYTF. Written as DNA, the CDR3 is TGTGCCAGCAGCGCTCAGACAGCGGGGGCTGGCTACACCTTC. Full variable domain (missing parts from reference TRBV9 and TRBJ1-2): DSGVTQTPKHLITATGQRVTLRCSPRSGDLSVYWYQQSLDQGLQFLIQYYNGEERAKGNILERFSAQQFPDLHSELNLSSLELGDSALYFCASSAQTAGAGYTFGSGTRLTVV.

This chain uses TRBV30 with TRBJ2-1; D uncertain. The V gene's germline CDR1 is GTSNPN and CDR2 SVGIG (reference sequence). The CDR3 covers 14 residues. V lost 1 base to trimming and J lost 0 bases, with 7 bases between them. The CDR3 reads CAWSAGASYNEQFF. CDR3 DNA: TGTGCCTGGAGTGCAGGCGCCTCCTACAATGAGCAGTTCTTC.

The rearrangement uses TRBV7-2 and TRBJ2-7; 7 bases match TRBD1. Germline CDR1 reads SGHTA; CDR2 reads FQGNSA. The trim removed 5 bases at V and 6 bases at J, leaving 10 bases unmatched. The CDR3 totals 14 residues. As DNA, the CDR3 is TGTGCCAGCAGCGTTGGACAGGTCGAGACCGAGCAGTACTTC. Protein: CASSVGQVETEQYF.

This chain joins TRBV5-4 and TRBJ2-1; perhaps TRBD2 as D (5 bases). The CDR3 sequence is 15 residues long. V gave up 4 bases and J gave up 8 bases, with 19 bases separating them. Germline CDR1 SGHNT, CDR2 YYREEE (reference sequence). The CDR3 DNA reads as TGTGCCAGCAGCGCAGAACTAGGATTATCCTATGAGCAGTTCTTC. Its protein is CASSAELGLSYEQFF.

As to this clone: The sample holds other DNA sequences that translate to the same CDR3. The chain employs TRBV2 and TRBJ2-3; D gene uncertain. This CDR3 spans 11 amino acids. Deletions cut 5 bases from V and 3 bases from J, with 3 bases between. In germline, CDR1 is SNHLY, CDR2 FYNNEI. CDR3 bases: TGTGCCAGCAGTAGAACAGATACGCAGTATTTT. Its protein product is CASSRTDTQYF.

The J gene is TRBJ2-3, the V gene TRBV2; D call uncertain. Germline assignment: CDR1 SNHLY and CDR2 FYNNEI. This CDR3 spans 14 amino acids. Deletions cut 7 bases from V and 2 bases from J, with 13 bases between. CDR3 bases: TGTGCCAGCACCATCCGGACGTACACAGATACGCAGTATTTT. Translated, it gives CASTIRTYTDTQYF. The full variable domain, with the rest looked up from reference TRBV2 and TRBJ2-3, is EPEVTQTPSHQVTQMGQEVILRCVPISNHLYFYWYRQILGQKVEFLVSFYNNEISEKSEIFDDQFSVERPDGSNFTLKIRSTKLEDSAMYFCASTIRTYTDTQYFGPGTRLTVL.

V usage is TRBV19 and J usage is TRBJ1-2; 9 bases are shared with TRBD1. CDR1 is LNHDA, CDR2 SQIVND, per germline (reference sequence). CDR3 length: 13 residues. With 7 bases clipped from V and 3 bases from J, the junction kept 3 bases outside the gene matches. The CDR3 sequence: CASNRDRDYGYTF. CDR3 DNA: TGTGCCAGTAACCGGGACAGGGACTATGGCTACACCTTC.

The chain couples TRBV19 to TRBJ2-3; 9 bases fit TRBD2. V was clipped by 5 bases and J by 0 bases; unmatched bases: 9. This CDR3 has 17 amino acids. CDR1 and CDR2 from the germline V gene are LNHDA and SQIVND (reference sequence). The CDR3 spells CASSSPSGLASTDTQYF. The CDR3 region has the DNA TGTGCCAGTAGTTCGCCTTCGGGACTAGCTAGCACAGATACGCAGTATTTT.

This chain links TRBV4-1 with TRBJ1-5; TRBD1 matches 7 bases. The germline gives CDR1 MGHRA, CDR2 YSYEKL. The CDR3 runs to 15 residues. Trimming removed 1 base from V and 3 bases from J; junction bases left unmatched: 3. The CDR3: CASSQVGTVNQPQHF. CDR3 nucleotides: TGCGCCAGCAGCCAAGTCGGGACAGTCAATCAGCCCCAGCATTTT.

The chain combines TRBV30 with TRBJ2-5; D unclear. The CDR3 contains 15 residues. The V and J ends lost 4 bases and 5 bases respectively, with 20 bases between them. Germline V gene sequence: CDR1 GTSNPN, CDR2 SVGIG (reference sequence). Here the CDR3 DNA reads TGTGCCTGGACCACCCCCCAAGCGAAGAAGGAGACCCAGTACTTC. This codes for CAWTTPQAKKETQYF. Looking up the rest from reference TRBV30 and TRBJ2-5 gives the full variable domain: SQTIHQWPATLVQPVGSPLSLECTVEGTSNPNLYWYRQAAGRGLQLLFYSVGIGQISSEVPQNLSASRPQDRQFILSSKKLLLSDSGFYLCAWTTPQAKKETQYFGPGTRLLVL.

V and J are TRBV7-8 and TRBJ2-5; D uncertain. The CDR3 loop spans 12 amino acids. Trimming cost V 3 bases and J 2 bases, with 4 bases left between them. Germline values: CDR1 SGHVS, CDR2 FQNEAQ. This CDR3 reads CASSLTQETQYF. For the CDR3, the DNA is TGTGCCAGCAGCTTGACACAAGAGACCCAGTACTTC.

The chain links TRBV16 to TRBJ2-3; 9 nucleotides align to TRBD2. Per the germline V gene, CDR1 is KGHSY and CDR2 is FQNENV. CDR3 size: 17 residues. V was pared by 4 bases and J by 2 bases, with 10 bases of the junction left unmatched. Here the CDR3 reads CASSPRASGAITDTQYF. CDR3 bases: TGTGCCAGCAGCCCCAGGGCTAGCGGGGCTATCACAGATACGCAGTATTTT.

The gene calls are TRBV28 and TRBJ2-7, with 15 positions matching TRBD2. Germline lookup yields CDR1 MDHEN and CDR2 SYDVKM. Unmatched junction bases numbered 8, after V lost 4 bases and J lost 4 bases. The length of the CDR3 is 17 residues. CDR3 sequence reads: CASSSLGTSGRMYEQYF. In DNA form, the CDR3 reads TGTGCCAGCAGTTCTCTAGGGACTAGCGGGAGGATGTACGAGCAGTACTTC.

The genes are TRBV5-1 and TRBJ2-7; D may correspond to TRBD1 or TRBD2 (5 bases each). The V gene lost 4 bases and the J gene lost 7 bases, with 18 bases spanning the gap. The CDR3 contains 14 residues. Germline V gene data show CDR1 as SGHRS and CDR2 as YFSETQ. The CDR3 DNA sequence: TGCGCCAGCAGCCCTACAGCACGAGGGGAAGAGCAGTACTTC. This translates into CASSPTARGEEQYF. The complete variable domain, with remaining parts taken from reference TRBV5-1 and TRBJ2-7, reads KAGVTQTPRYLIKTRGQQVTLSCSPISGHRSVSWYQQTPGQGLQFLFEYFSETQRNKGNFPGRFSGRQFSNSRSEMNVSTLELGDSALYLCASSPTARGEEQYFGPGTRLTVT.

The chain has TRBV5-8 and TRBJ1-5, with a weak D call TRBD1 (5 bases). Germline V gene lookup returns CDR1 SGHTS and CDR2 YDEGEE. The CDR3 is made up of 16 amino acids. The V end was cut by 1 base, the J end by 5 bases, with 16 bases between. The CDR3 loop is CASSLSTGGWYQPQHF. For the CDR3, the DNA is TGTGCCAGCAGCTTGTCAACGGGGGGTTGGTATCAGCCCCAGCATTTT.

This rearrangement joins TRBV25-1 to TRBJ2-5; D tentatively fits TRBD1 or TRBD2 (5 bases each). Trimming stripped 1 base from V and 5 bases from J, with 14 bases between. This CDR3 is 15 amino acids long. In germline, CDR1 is MGHDK, CDR2 SYGVNS. CDR3 DNA sequence: TGTGCCAGCAGTGAATGGGGCAGGGCGGGTGAGACCCAGTACTTC. It is translated as CASSEWGRAGETQYF.

This chain links TRBV28 with TRBJ2-3; 8 bases are a match to TRBD2. This CDR3 is built from 15 residues. Germline values: CDR1 MDHEN, CDR2 SYDVKM. J gave up 1 base and V 11 bases, and 11 bases lay outside the gene matches. The CDR3: CAVSHGGARTDTQYF. CDR3 nucleotide sequence: TGTGCCGTCAGCCACGGGGGGGCCCGCACAGATACGCAGTATTTT.

The chain carries TRBV19 and TRBJ2-2; no definite D call. The CDR3 is 15 residues long. CDR1 LNHDA and CDR2 SQIVND come from the germline V gene (reference sequence). V gave up 4 bases and J gave up 8 bases, with 17 bases separating them. CDR3 amino acids: CASSKEELVYGELFF. For the CDR3, the DNA is TGTGCCAGTAGTAAAGAGGAACTTGTCTATGGGGAGCTGTTTTTT. Based on the CDR3 plus reference TRBV19 and TRBJ2-2, the full variable domain is DGGITQSPKYLFRKEGQNVTLSCEQNLNHDAMYWYRQDPGQGLRLIYYSQIVNDFQKGDIAEGYSVSREKKESFPLTVTSAQKNPTAFYLCASSKEELVYGELFFGEGSRLTVL.

The chain has TRBV18 and TRBJ2-7; D may be TRBD1 or TRBD2 (5 bases each). Germline V lookup: CDR1 KGHSH, CDR2 LQKENI. The V end was cut by 6 bases, the J end by 1 base, with 16 bases between. The CDR3 totals 15 residues. The CDR3 here is CASSQLGQPSYEQYF. The CDR3 region has the DNA TGTGCCAGCTCCCAACTAGGACAACCGTCCTACGAGCAGTACTTC.

J is TRBJ2-7 and V is TRBV9; no clear D gene. Germline CDR1 reads SGDLS; CDR2 reads YYNGEE. This CDR3 is built from 10 residues. The V end was cut by 6 bases, the J end by 3 bases, with 4 bases between. The CDR3: CASNRYEQYF. The CDR3 nucleotides are TGTGCCAGCAATCGCTACGAGCAGTACTTC.

The chain links TRBV28 to TRBJ1-4, with TRBD1 as a possible D gene (5 bases). The germline gives CDR1 MDHEN, CDR2 SYDVKM. V was shortened by 5 bases and J by 3 bases, with 10 bases between the two germline ends. This CDR3 comprises 14 residues. The CDR3 here is CASSLGGSNEKLFF. The DNA of the CDR3 is TGTGCCAGCAGTCTGGGGGGTTCTAATGAAAAACTGTTTTTT.

V and J are TRBV5-6 and TRBJ1-2, with D hard to call. V shed 1 base and J shed 5 bases, with 12 bases lying between them. Germline CDR1 SGHDT, CDR2 YYEEEE. The CDR3 is made up of 14 amino acids. In DNA, the CDR3 is TGTGCCAGCAGCTTGACCAACGGCCCGTATGGCTACACCTTC. Its translation is CASSLTNGPYGYTF.

The chain links TRBV10-3 to TRBJ2-5; D is possibly TRBD2 (5 bases). This CDR3 comprises 15 residues. The V end was cut by 6 bases, the J end by 0 bases, with 14 bases between. Germline V gene lookup returns CDR1 ENHRY and CDR2 SYGVKD. The CDR3 region is CAIREGAAYQETQYF. Here the CDR3 DNA reads TGTGCCATCAGAGAGGGAGCAGCGTACCAAGAGACCCAGTACTTC.

This chain uses TRBV29-1 with TRBJ2-7; 16 bases are a match to TRBD2. Per the germline V gene, CDR1 is SQVTM and CDR2 is ANQGSEA. The length of the CDR3 is 14 residues. After removal of 6 bases from V and 5 bases from J, the junction contained 4 bases not matched to a gene. The CDR3 spells CSVGLAGGRNEQYF. CDR3 nucleotide sequence: TGCAGCGTGGGACTAGCGGGAGGGCGGAACGAGCAGTACTTC.

The CDR3 region is CASSLQEGEQFF. As DNA, the CDR3 is TGTGCCAGCAGCCTACAAGAGGGTGAGCAGTTCTTC. V and J are TRBV11-2 and TRBJ2-1; perhaps TRBD2 as D (5 bases). The V end lost 5 bases, the J end lost 9 bases, and 11 bases lay between the germline ends. The CDR3 spans 12 residues. Germline V gene data show CDR1 as SGHAT and CDR2 as FQNNGV.

CDR3 loop: CASSELWGNQPQHF. CDR3 nucleotides: TGTGCCAGCAGTGAACTGTGGGGCAATCAGCCCCAGCATTTT. This chain joins TRBV6-1 and TRBJ1-5; no clear D. V dropped 2 bases and J dropped 2 bases, with 7 bases sitting between them. Per germline, CDR1 MNHNS and CDR2 SASEGT. The CDR3 loop spans 14 amino acids.

The genes are TRBV9 and TRBJ2-3; 10 nucleotides align to TRBD2. Germline CDR1 SGDLS, CDR2 YYNGEE. The CDR3 loop spans 17 amino acids. With 4 bases clipped from V and 0 bases from J, the junction kept 8 bases outside the gene matches. In nucleotides, the CDR3 is TGTGCCAGCAGCATAACGGGGACTAGCGTTAGCACAGATACGCAGTATTTT. Its translation is CASSITGTSVSTDTQYF.

DNA for the CDR3: TGTGCCATCAGTGGTGACATCACCCCCGGAGAAAAACTGTTTTTT. It encodes CAISGDITPGEKLFF. V is TRBV10-3 and J is TRBJ1-4; D remains unclear. This CDR3 contains 15 residues. Germline V gene lookup returns CDR1 ENHRY and CDR2 SYGVKD. With 4 bases removed from V and 8 bases from J, the gap between germline ends came to 17 bases.

The CDR3 region is CAMGLAGALSSYNEQFF. The DNA of the CDR3 is TGTGCCATGGGACTAGCGGGAGCCCTGAGCTCCTACAATGAGCAGTTCTTC. The chain links TRBV10-3 to TRBJ2-1; 14 bases map to TRBD2. Germline V gene lookup returns CDR1 ENHRY and CDR2 SYGVKD. V dropped 9 bases and J dropped 0; count of bases not matched to a gene: 7. The CDR3 is 17 amino acids.